Each of the 27 T cell receptor beta chains below was sequenced from the same sample in a study of cytomegalovirus exposure and HLA in healthy donors (dated by TCRdb to about 2017). To prepare the library, the immunoSEQ multiplex PCR assay was applied. The multiplex PCR relied on a mix of 60 forward primers for TCR Vbeta segments and 13 reverse primers for TCR Jbeta segments. The table comes from immuneACCESS by way of TCRdb, which keeps in-frame sequences with V and J called. Part of the clones is missing from these tables; in studies checked, under half for an unresolved V gene and the rest for unknown reasons. The record for this sample contains about 150,000 clones. The leading ten clones occupy roughly 2% of the sample. Source material: PBMCs. Receptor source: a man aged 25-40 years in good health and CMV-seronegative.

V usage is TRBV11-2 and J usage is TRBJ2-2; D is unclear. Germline CDR1 is SGHAT and CDR2 is FQNNGV. The CDR3 is 14 amino acids. The V and J ends lost 7 bases and 6 bases respectively, with 15 bases between them. CDR3 protein: CASIHLDLAGELFF. CDR3 nucleotide sequence: TGTGCCAGCATCCACCTAGACCTGGCCGGGGAGCTGTTTTTT.

The rearrangement uses TRBV27 and TRBJ2-7; tentative D call: TRBD2 (5 bases). Germline V gene sequence: CDR1 MNHEY, CDR2 SMNVEV (reference sequence). CDR3 length equals 13 residues. V lost 10 bases, J lost 2 bases, and 15 bases lay in between. CDR3 nucleotide sequence: TGTGCCACCGTTCGGTACGGGACCTACGAGCAGTACTTC. Translated: CATVRYGTYEQYF.

The CDR3 bases are TGTGCCAGCAGCCAATACAGTTACGAGCAGTACTTC. It specifies CASSQYSYEQYF. The chain employs TRBV5-4 and TRBJ2-7, with D unresolved. The CDR3 is 12 residues long. The ends were cut back, 4 bases at V and 4 bases at J, with 9 bases in the middle. Germline V gene data show CDR1 as SGHNT and CDR2 as YYREEE (reference sequence).

The rearrangement links TRBV5-6 to TRBJ2-5, with 14 nucleotides matching TRBD2. The J call may be faulty, since TRBJ2-7 better matches the DNA end. This CDR3 spans 15 amino acids. Germline V gene data show CDR1 as SGHDT and CDR2 as YYEEEE. The CDR3 here is CASSFGTSGSSEQYF. CDR3 DNA: TGTGCCAGCAGCTTCGGGACTAGCGGGAGTTCCGAGCAGTACTTC.

V is TRBV28 and J is TRBJ2-7; D might be TRBD1 (5 bases). CDR3 length: 16 residues. Germline-derived CDR1 and CDR2 are MDHEN and SYDVKM. The ends were cut back, 6 bases at V and 5 bases at J, with 23 bases in the middle. The CDR3 DNA is TGTGCCAGCAGCCCGACCGGTGGGCAGGGCACCCACGAGCAGTACTTC. This encodes CASSPTGGQGTHEQYF.

The gene calls are TRBV9 and TRBJ2-1; TRBD1 matches 7 bases. This CDR3 is 14 amino acids long. With V trimmed by 2 bases and J by 8 bases, 7 bases remained unmatched. Germline V lookup: CDR1 SGDLS, CDR2 YYNGEE. The CDR3 nucleotides are TGTGCCAGCAGCGTCAGGGGGAAAGGCGATGAGCAGTTCTTC. Amino acids: CASSVRGKGDEQFF.

The rearrangement uses TRBV5-1 and TRBJ2-1; the D is unclear. The CDR3 consists of 16 residues. Germline V lookup: CDR1 SGHRS, CDR2 YFSETQ. Trimming took off 0 bases at V and 6 bases at J, with 16 bases between the two ends. The CDR3, as DNA: TGCGCCAGCAGCTTGGGGGCCAATTTCCCCGTCAATGAGCAGTTCTTC. Translating it yields CASSLGANFPVNEQFF.

The chain links TRBV6-1 to TRBJ1-2; 7 bases are shared with TRBD1. Germline CDR1 reads MNHNS; CDR2 reads SASEGT. The ends lost 4 bases at V and 8 bases at J; junction bases unmatched: 16. CDR3 length: 16 amino acids. The CDR3 loop reads CASSVYSKDRTRGYTF. The CDR3, as DNA: TGTGCCAGCAGTGTTTATAGCAAGGACAGGACGAGGGGCTACACCTTC.

The chain is built from TRBV10-3 and TRBJ1-5; D remains unclear. V gave up 2 bases and J gave up 7 bases, with 12 bases separating them. The CDR3 runs to 14 residues. CDR1 is ENHRY, CDR2 SYGVKD, per germline. The CDR3 here is CAISEGPERQPQHF. The DNA for the CDR3 is TGTGCCATCAGTGAGGGCCCGGAGAGGCAGCCCCAGCATTTT.

V gene TRBV7-6 combines with J gene TRBJ2-4; D is undetermined. In germline, CDR1 is SGHVS, CDR2 FNYEAQ. Trimming shortened V by 0 bases and J by 1 base, and 7 bases separated the two germline ends. The CDR3 covers 15 residues. CDR3 sequence: CASSLAAGAKNIQYF. CDR3 DNA: TGTGCCAGCAGCTTAGCAGCAGGTGCCAAAAACATTCAGTACTTC.

V gene TRBV5-1 combines with J gene TRBJ2-1, with 7 bases aligning to TRBD1. Germline assignment: CDR1 SGHRS and CDR2 YFSETQ. CDR3 length: 13 residues. Trimming removed 7 bases from V and 4 bases from J; junction bases left unmatched: 5. CDR3 sequence: CASEDRFYNEQFF. The CDR3 DNA reads TGCGCCAGCGAGGACAGGTTTTACAATGAGCAGTTCTTC.

This chain joins TRBV7-6 and TRBJ2-2; 11 bases are shared with TRBD1. The CDR3 is made up of 13 amino acids. Trimming removed 11 bases from V and 8 bases from J; junction bases left unmatched: 7. CDR1 and CDR2 (germline): SGHVS, FNYEAQ. The CDR3, as DNA: TGTGCCGGCGGGACAGGGGGATCTGGGGAGCTGTTTTTT. This encodes CAGGTGGSGELFF.

V usage is TRBV5-1 and J usage is TRBJ1-1; 7 nucleotides agree with TRBD1. Germline CDR1 SGHRS, CDR2 YFSETQ. Trimming removed 1 base from V and 3 bases from J; junction bases left unmatched: 6. The CDR3 has 15 residues. As DNA, the CDR3 is TGCGCCAGCAGCTTGACCGGGACAGTGGACACTGAAGCTTTCTTT. Its translation is CASSLTGTVDTEAFF. The full variable domain, with the rest looked up from reference TRBV5-1 and TRBJ1-1, is KAGVTQTPRYLIKTRGQQVTLSCSPISGHRSVSWYQQTPGQGLQFLFEYFSETQRNKGNFPGRFSGRQFSNSRSEMNVSTLELGDSALYLCASSLTGTVDTEAFFGQGTRLTVV.

This sequence joins TRBV5-5 and TRBJ2-7; TRBD2 is a possible D gene (5 bases). Germline V gene sequence: CDR1 SGHKS, CDR2 YYEKEE (reference sequence). The CDR3 covers 14 residues. Trimming removed 2 bases from V and 4 bases from J, with 13 bases in between. The CDR3 region is CASSFGLGDYEQYF. The CDR3 region has the DNA TGTGCCAGCAGCTTCGGCCTCGGGGATTACGAGCAGTACTTC.

About this clone itself: The same CDR3 also results from other DNA sequences found in this sample. This chain joins TRBV5-1 and TRBJ1-1, with D perhaps matching TRBD1 (5 bases). V gave up 0 bases and J gave up 0 bases, with 6 bases separating them. CDR1 and CDR2 from the germline V gene are SGHRS and YFSETQ. The CDR3 covers 14 residues. The CDR3 reads CASSLATVNTEAFF. The CDR3 DNA is TGCGCCAGCAGCTTGGCGACAGTGAACACTGAAGCTTTCTTT.

The chain employs TRBV2 and TRBJ1-3, with D tentatively TRBD1 (6 bases). Germline values: CDR1 SNHLY, CDR2 FYNNEI. V lost 6 bases and J lost 0, with 12 bases in between. CDR3 length: 15 amino acids. The CDR3 DNA follows: TGTGCCAGCAGGATAGACAGGAGCTCTGGAAACACCATATATTTT. As protein: CASRIDRSSGNTIYF.

The chain carries TRBV14 and TRBJ2-1, with 7 bases fitting TRBD2. The CDR3 totals 12 residues. Unmatched junction bases numbered 1, after V lost 4 bases and J lost 7 bases. Per germline, CDR1 SGHDN and CDR2 FVKESK. The CDR3: CASSPAGNEQFF. The DNA of the CDR3 is TGTGCCAGCAGCCCAGCGGGGAATGAGCAGTTCTTC.

In the case of this clone: The same CDR3 arises from other DNA sequences in this sample as well. The gene calls are TRBV9 and TRBJ2-7, with D possibly TRBD2 on 6 matching bases. V dropped 3 bases and J dropped 4 bases, with 20 bases sitting between them. Germline CDR1 and CDR2: SGDLS and YYNGEE. CDR3 length: 16 residues. This chain's CDR3 is CASSAGEGGRSYEQYF. In DNA, the CDR3 is TGTGCCAGCAGCGCGGGTGAGGGAGGTAGGTCTTACGAGCAGTACTTC. Variable domain in full (rest from reference TRBV9 and TRBJ2-7): DSGVTQTPKHLITATGQRVTLRCSPRSGDLSVYWYQQSLDQGLQFLIQYYNGEERAKGNILERFSAQQFPDLHSELNLSSLELGDSALYFCASSAGEGGRSYEQYFGPGTRLTVT.

The chain carries TRBV13 and TRBJ2-5, with 8 bases matching TRBD1. CDR1 is PRHDT, CDR2 FYEKMQ, per germline (reference sequence). This CDR3 comprises 15 residues. The V and J ends lost 3 bases and 2 bases, in that order; junction bases with no gene match: 5. CDR3 coding DNA: TGTGCCAGCAGCTTCAGGGGGCGGAGGCAAGAGACCCAGTACTTC. Protein product: CASSFRGRRQETQYF.

The gene calls are TRBV9 and TRBJ2-7; TRBD1 is a possible D gene (5 bases). V lost 3 bases and J lost 3, with 13 bases in between. The CDR3 extends over 14 amino acids. Germline CDR1 reads SGDLS; CDR2 reads YYNGEE. This chain's CDR3 is CASSGKGVNYEQYF. The CDR3 region has the DNA TGTGCCAGCAGCGGAAAAGGGGTCAACTACGAGCAGTACTTC.

The chain is built from TRBV29-1 and TRBJ2-5, with TRBD2 identical over 14 bases. The DNA end lines up better with TRBJ2-7; the J call may be wrong. Looked up from germline, CDR1 is SQVTM and CDR2 is ANQGSEA. The CDR3 length is 15 residues. In DNA, the CDR3 is TGCAGCGTAGGAGGGACTAGCGGGAGAGTCTACGAGCAGTACTTC. Its translation is CSVGGTSGRVYEQYF.

V and J are TRBV6-1 and TRBJ2-1; 9 bases map to TRBD2. V gave up 4 bases and J gave up 3 bases; unmatched junction bases: 4. Per the germline V gene, CDR1 is MNHNS and CDR2 is SASEGT. The CDR3 totals 15 residues. The CDR3 bases are TGTGCCAGCAGTGCCCTAGCGGGGAGCTACAATGAGCAGTTCTTC. This encodes CASSALAGSYNEQFF.

V is TRBV30 and J is TRBJ2-3, with TRBD2 as a possible D gene (6 bases). CDR1 is GTSNPN and CDR2 is SVGIG in the germline V gene (reference sequence). The V end was cut by 3 bases, the J end by 0 bases, with 10 bases between. The CDR3 loop spans 14 amino acids. The CDR3 coding sequence is TGTGCCTGGAGAAATAGCGGCAGCACAGATACGCAGTATTTT. It translates to CAWRNSGSTDTQYF.

V usage is TRBV6-1 and J usage is TRBJ1-1; D remains ambiguous. Germline values: CDR1 MNHNS, CDR2 SASEGT. CDR3 length: 15 amino acids. V was clipped by 0 bases and J by 0 bases, with 8 bases between them. The DNA of the CDR3 is TGTGCCAGCAGTGAAGCGAGGGCAATGAACACTGAAGCTTTCTTT. Amino acids: CASSEARAMNTEAFF.

The gene calls are TRBV2 and TRBJ1-6; no clear D. The germline V gene encodes CDR1 SNHLY and CDR2 FYNNEI. V was shortened by 2 bases and J by 9 bases, with 11 bases between the two germline ends. The CDR3 has 14 residues. Here the CDR3 DNA reads TGTGCCAGCAGTGAACCTGTGGAGGGTTCACCCCTCCACTTT. Encoded protein: CASSEPVEGSPLHF.

The chain carries TRBV5-4 and TRBJ1-5; possible D gene TRBD1, 5 bases. Germline values: CDR1 SGHNT, CDR2 YYREEE (reference sequence). With 3 bases removed from V and 0 bases from J, the gap between germline ends came to 13 bases. The CDR3 covers 16 residues. CDR3 residues: CASSSGGGNSNQPQHF. The DNA for the CDR3 is TGTGCCAGCAGCTCAGGTGGGGGGAATAGCAATCAGCCCCAGCATTTT.

The chain links TRBV7-7 to TRBJ2-5; 9 bases are shared with TRBD1. Trimming at V came to 5 bases and at J to 2 bases, leaving 6 bases not matched to a gene. The CDR3 extends over 15 amino acids. Per the germline V gene, CDR1 is SSHAT and CDR2 is FNYEAQ (reference sequence). This CDR3 reads CASSPQGQGQETQYF. In nucleotides, the CDR3 is TGTGCCAGCAGCCCCCAGGGACAGGGACAAGAGACCCAGTACTTC.